The clone carrying this T cell receptor beta chain was picked up many times. Antigen specificity is unknown. These data come from a study of blood T cells in healthy people across ages. A second PCR of about 6 to 12 cycles used a sample-barcoded 5' primer and a J-beta primer mix. Every sample returned 2.5 million or more CDR3-containing paired-end reads. TCRdb re-called the 5' RACE reads through MiXCR, storing one row per CDR3 protein. The table records hundreds of thousands of distinct CDR3 sequences, 25% to 30% of them present only once. Germline CDR1 reads LGHNA; CDR2 reads YSLEER. This CDR3 spans 15 amino acids. V lost 1 base and J 2 bases, leaving 9 bases between the germline ends. The sample providers were healthy Caucasian people from Russia, aged roughly 6 to 95. Overall study results and limits: With age, beta diversity per million T cells declined roughly linearly, significantly by approximately 40.

The sequence was obtained from a woman of 80 years or more in good health. The source material was blood. The chain links TRBV4-3 to TRBJ2-4, with D perhaps matching TRBD1 (6 bases). CDR3 nucleotide sequence: TGCGCCAGCAGCCAAGCGAGGGGGACCAAAAACATTCAGTACTTC. It encodes CASSQARGTKNIQYF.